This T cell receptor beta chain was recovered during a study of vaccination effects on CD4 cells after COVID-19. Study-level background: Two-dose BNT162b2 or mRNA-1273 vaccination was given to participants.

After expansion with viral peptide pools in the ViraFEST assay, antigen-specific CD4+ T cells were sequenced. Investigators separated out CD4+ T cells once around 11 days of culture had passed. Comment on this clone: Its antigen is not identified.

V was pared by 7 bases and J by 2 bases, with 8 bases between. The germline V gene has CDR1 SGDLS and CDR2 YYNGEE. This CDR3 comprises 12 residues. Study-wide results and caveats: Healthy vaccinees' vaccine-induced clones included only 1 of 255 that recognized common cold coronaviruses. Marked clonal contraction was seen late after vaccination (in both infection- and vaccine-induced clones).

Profiling relied on immunoSEQ multiplex PCR, and the TCRdb table lists in-frame clones only, not all of them. The repertoire holds tens of thousands of clones, with around 85% as singletons. This sequence originates from a human donor who received a COVID-19 vaccine. The material was CD4+ T cells from PBMCs cultured with HCoV-229E spike peptides, obtained before COVID-19 vaccination. This chain uses TRBV9 with TRBJ2-3; D not resolved. This chain's CDR3 is CASQALTDTQYF. DNA for the CDR3: TGTGCCAGCCAAGCCCTCACAGATACGCAGTATTTT.